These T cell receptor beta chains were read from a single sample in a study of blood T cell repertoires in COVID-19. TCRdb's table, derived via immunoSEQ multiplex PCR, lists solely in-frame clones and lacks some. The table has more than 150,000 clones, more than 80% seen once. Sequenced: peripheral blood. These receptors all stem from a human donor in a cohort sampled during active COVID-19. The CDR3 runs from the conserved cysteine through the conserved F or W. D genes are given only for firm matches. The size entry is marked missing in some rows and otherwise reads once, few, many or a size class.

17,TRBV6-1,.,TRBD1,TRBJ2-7,CASSETPGTVLFYEQYF,TGTGCCAGCAGTGAAACCCCCGGGACAGTCCTTTTCTACGAGCAGTACTTC
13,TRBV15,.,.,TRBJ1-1,CATSRLRTVWAFF,TGTGCCACCAGCAGACTTCGGACAGTCTGGGCTTTCTTT
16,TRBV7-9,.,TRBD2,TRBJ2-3,CASSGGLAGAQALQYF,TGTGCCAGCAGCGGGGGACTAGCGGGGGCCCAGGCTTTGCAGTATTTT
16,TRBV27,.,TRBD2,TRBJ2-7,CASSPRTSGGTYEQYF,TGTGCCAGCAGTCCCAGGACTAGCGGGGGCACTTACGAGCAGTACTTC
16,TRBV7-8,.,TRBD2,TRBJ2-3,CASSLGAGGSTDTQYF,TGTGCCAGCAGCTTAGGGGCGGGGGGGAGCACAGATACGCAGTATTTT
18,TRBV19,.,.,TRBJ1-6,CASSIVLASRERNSPLHF,TGTGCCAGTAGTATAGTCCTAGCTTCGCGGGAAAGGAATTCACCCCTCCACTTT
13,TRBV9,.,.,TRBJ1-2,CASSRGAADGYTF,TGTGCCAGCAGCCGGGGGGCCGCCGATGGCTACACCTTC
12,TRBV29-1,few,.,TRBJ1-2,CSVEDDGNGYTF,TGCAGCGTTGAAGATGACGGGAATGGCTACACCTTC
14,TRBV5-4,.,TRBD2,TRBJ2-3,CASSLGAGRDTQYF,TGTGCCAGCAGCTTGGGAGCGGGGAGAGATACGCAGTATTTT
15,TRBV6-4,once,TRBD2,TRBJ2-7,CAPFISGAGSYEQYF,TGTGCCCCCTTTATTAGCGGGGCGGGCTCCTACGAGCAGTACTTC
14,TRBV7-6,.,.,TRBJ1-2,CASTPSAGDYGYTF,TGTGCCAGCACCCCCTCGGCCGGGGACTATGGCTACACCTTC
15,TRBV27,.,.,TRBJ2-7,CASSPKGNGHYEQYF,TGTGCCAGCAGTCCCAAGGGCAACGGACACTATGAGCAGTACTTC
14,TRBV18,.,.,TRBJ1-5,CASSPGGVDQPQHF,TGTGCCAGCTCACCAGGCGGGGTAGATCAGCCCCAGCATTTT
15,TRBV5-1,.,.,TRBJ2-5,CASSFLTGYQETQYF,TGCGCCAGCAGCTTTCTAACAGGCTATCAAGAGACCCAGTACTTC
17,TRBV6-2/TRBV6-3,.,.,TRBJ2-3,CASSYSEGAASTDTQYF,TGTGCCAGCAGTTACTCGGAGGGGGCGGCGAGCACAGATACGCAGTATTTT
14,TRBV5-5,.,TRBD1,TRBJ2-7,CASSLWTGSYEQYF,TGTGCCAGCAGCTTGTGGACAGGCTCCTACGAGCAGTACTTC
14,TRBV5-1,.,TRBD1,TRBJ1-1,CASSLDRGNTEAFF,TGCGCCAGCAGCCTGGACAGGGGTAACACTGAAGCTTTCTTT
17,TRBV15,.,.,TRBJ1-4,CATSRDAPWENNEKLFF,TGTGCCACCAGCAGAGACGCCCCTTGGGAGAATAATGAAAAACTGTTTTTT
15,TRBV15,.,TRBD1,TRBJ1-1,CATSRGDRVRTEAFF,TGTGCCACCAGCAGAGGAGACAGGGTGAGGACTGAAGCTTTCTTT
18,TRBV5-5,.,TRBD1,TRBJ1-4,CASSPLPGQGAANEKLFF,TGTGCCAGCAGCCCCCTCCCGGGACAGGGGGCAGCTAATGAAAAACTGTTTTTT
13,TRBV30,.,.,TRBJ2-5,CAWRGADQETQYF,TGTGCCTGGCGGGGGGCAGACCAAGAGACCCAGTACTTC
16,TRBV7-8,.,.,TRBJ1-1,CASSLGVGSSATEAFF,TGTGCCAGCAGCTTAGGGGTCGGGAGTTCGGCTACTGAAGCTTTCTTT
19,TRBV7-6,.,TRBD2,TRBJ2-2,CASSLSRLAGGRNTGELFF,TGTGCCAGCAGCTTATCACGACTAGCGGGGGGGCGGAACACCGGGGAGCTGTTTTTT
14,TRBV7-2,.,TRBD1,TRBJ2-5,CASSLSGQEETQYF,TGTGCCAGCAGCTTATCAGGACAGGAAGAGACCCAGTACTTC
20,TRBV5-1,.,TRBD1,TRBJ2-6,CASSRPGTGAVSSGANVLTF,TGCGCCAGCAGCCGTCCCGGGACAGGGGCCGTCAGCTCTGGGGCCAACGTCCTGACTTTC
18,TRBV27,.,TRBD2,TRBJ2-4,CASSLLGRGGRAKNIQYF,TGTGCCAGCAGTCTCCTCGGGCGGGGGGGAAGGGCCAAAAACATTCAGTACTTC
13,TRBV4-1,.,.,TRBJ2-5,CASSLRDGETQYF,TGCGCCAGCAGCCTTCGAGACGGGGAGACCCAGTACTTC
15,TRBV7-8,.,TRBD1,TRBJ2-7,CASSFRPWTGGPCYF,TGTGCCAGCAGCTTCCGTCCGTGGACAGGGGGCCCATGCTACTTC
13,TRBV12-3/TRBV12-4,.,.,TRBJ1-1,CASRPSMNTEAFF,TGTGCCAGCAGACCCTCTATGAACACTGAAGCTTTCTTT
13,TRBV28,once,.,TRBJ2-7,CASSFSGSYEQYF,TGTGCCAGCAGTTTTTCAGGCTCCTACGAGCAGTACTTC
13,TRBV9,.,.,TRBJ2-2,CASSVGLSGELFF,TGTGCCAGCAGCGTAGGGCTCTCCGGGGAGCTGTTTTTT
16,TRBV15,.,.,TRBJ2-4,CATSRDRASAKNIQYF,TGTGCCACCAGCAGAGATCGCGCGTCAGCCAAAAACATTCAGTACTTC
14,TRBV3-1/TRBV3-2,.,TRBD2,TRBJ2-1,CASSLRGGYNEQFF,TGTGCCAGCAGCCTGCGGGGGGGCTACAATGAGCAGTTCTTC
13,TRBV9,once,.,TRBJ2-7,CASSGTKSYEQYF,TGTGCCAGCAGCGGGACTAAATCCTACGAGCAGTACTTC
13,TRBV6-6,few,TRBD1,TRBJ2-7,CASGTGGGYEQYF,TGTGCCAGCGGGACAGGGGGAGGTTACGAGCAGTACTTC
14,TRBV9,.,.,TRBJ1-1,CASSVRGGASEAFF,TGTGCCAGCAGCGTAAGGGGGGGCGCCTCTGAAGCTTTCTTT
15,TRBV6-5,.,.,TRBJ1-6,CASRPMSSYNSPLHF,TGTGCCAGCAGGCCAATGAGCTCCTATAATTCACCCCTCCACTTT
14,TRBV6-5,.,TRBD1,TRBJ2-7,CASARDRVSYEQYF,TGTGCCAGCGCCCGGGACAGAGTCTCCTACGAGCAGTACTTC
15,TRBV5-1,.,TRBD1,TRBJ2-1,CASSSGTGTYNEQFF,TGCGCCAGCAGCTCTGGGACAGGGACCTACAATGAGCAGTTCTTC
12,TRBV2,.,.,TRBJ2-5,CASAASQETQYF,TGTGCCAGCGCGGCTTCTCAAGAGACCCAGTACTTC
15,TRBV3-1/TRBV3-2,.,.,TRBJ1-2,CASSQGGVRNYGYTF,TGTGCCAGCAGCCAAGGGGGGGTCCGCAATTATGGCTACACCTTC
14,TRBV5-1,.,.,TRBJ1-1,CASSLEGRGTEAFF,TGCGCCAGCAGCCTGGAGGGGCGGGGCACTGAAGCTTTCTTT
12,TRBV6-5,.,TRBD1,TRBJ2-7,CASRGQFYEQYF,TGTGCCAGCAGGGGACAGTTCTACGAGCAGTACTTC
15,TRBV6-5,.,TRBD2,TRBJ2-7,CASSLTSGGAYEQYF,TGTGCCAGCAGTTTGACTAGCGGGGGGGCCTACGAGCAGTACTTC
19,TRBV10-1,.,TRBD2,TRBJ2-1,CASSDPGQRGVHRSDEQFF,TGCGCCAGCAGTGATCCGGGACAGCGGGGGGTTCATAGAAGCGATGAGCAGTTCTTC
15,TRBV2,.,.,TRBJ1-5,CASSTDSYSNQPQHF,TGTGCCAGCAGTACGGACAGCTATAGCAATCAGCCCCAGCATTTT
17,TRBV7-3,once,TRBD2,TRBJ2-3,CASSLSGRGGLTDTQYF,TGTGCCAGCAGCCTATCGGGCCGGGGGGGCCTCACAGATACGCAGTATTTT
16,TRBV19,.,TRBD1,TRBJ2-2,CASSSQGAPNTGELFF,TGTGCCAGTAGCTCACAGGGGGCCCCGAACACCGGGGAGCTGTTTTTT